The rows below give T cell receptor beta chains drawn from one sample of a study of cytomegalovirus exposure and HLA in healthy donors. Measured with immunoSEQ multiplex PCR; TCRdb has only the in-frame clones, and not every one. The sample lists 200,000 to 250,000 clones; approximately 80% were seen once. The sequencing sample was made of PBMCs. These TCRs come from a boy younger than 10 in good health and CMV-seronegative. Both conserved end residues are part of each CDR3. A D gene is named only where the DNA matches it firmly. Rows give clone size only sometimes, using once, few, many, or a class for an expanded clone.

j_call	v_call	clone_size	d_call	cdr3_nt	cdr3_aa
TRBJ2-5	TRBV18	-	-	TGTGCCAGCTCCAAATACGTGCCCGACTATGGAGAGACCCAGTACTTC	CASSKYVPDYGETQYF
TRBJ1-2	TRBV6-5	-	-	TGTGCCAGCAGATATACAGGACTACGGGGAGGTGGCTACACCTTC	CASRYTGLRGGGYTF
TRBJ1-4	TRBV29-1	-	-	TGCAGCGCCTCGGCGGGGATGGGCTTTTTGTTCACTAATGAAAAACTGTTTTTT	CSASAGMGFLFTNEKLFF
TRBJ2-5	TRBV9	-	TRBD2	TGTGCCAGCAGCGTAGCTCCTAGCGGAACACAAGAGACCCAGTACTTC	CASSVAPSGTQETQYF
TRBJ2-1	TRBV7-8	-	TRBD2	TGTGCCAGCAGCTCCAGAGCGGCTAGCGGGGGGGCGGGTGGGTACAATGAGCAGTTCTTC	CASSSRAASGGAGGYNEQFF
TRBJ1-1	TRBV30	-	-	TGTGCCTGGAGTGTTTCAGGGATGGCTGAAGCTTTCTTT	CAWSVSGMAEAFF
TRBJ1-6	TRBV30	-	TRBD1	TGTGCCTGGAGGGGACAGGGCTTGGGTAATTCACCCCTCCACTTT	CAWRGQGLGNSPLHF
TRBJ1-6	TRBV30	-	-	TGTGCCTGGAGTGGAAGATGGCAGGGGCGGTCACCCCTCCACTTT	CAWSGRWQGRSPLHF
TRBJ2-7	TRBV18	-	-	TGTGCCAGCTCACCAAAATCCACAGGGGAGGACGAGCAGTACTTC	CASSPKSTGEDEQYF
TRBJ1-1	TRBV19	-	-	TGTGCCAGTAGTATCGGCAGGGTCTACACCTTGAACACTGAAGCTTTCTTT	CASSIGRVYTLNTEAFF
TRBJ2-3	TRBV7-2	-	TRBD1	TGTGCCAGCAGCTTAGCCGCAGGGGGTCCTAGCACAGATACGCAGTATTTT	CASSLAAGGPSTDTQYF
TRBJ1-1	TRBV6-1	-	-	TGTGCCAGCAGTGAAAACCACAGCCTTGAAGCTTTCTTT	CASSENHSLEAFF
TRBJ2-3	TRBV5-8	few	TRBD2	TGTGCCAGCAGCTGGCGAAGAGATAGCGGGAGCACAGATACGCAGTATTTT	CASSWRRDSGSTDTQYF
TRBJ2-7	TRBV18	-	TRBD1	TGTGCCAGCTCACCAGGGACAGCCGTTACCGAGCAGTACTTC	CASSPGTAVTEQYF
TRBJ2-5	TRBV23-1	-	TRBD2	TGCGCCAGCAGTCGCACCGGGACTAGCGACCAAGAGACCCAGTACTTC	CASSRTGTSDQETQYF
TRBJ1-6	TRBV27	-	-	TGTGCCAGCAGTTTCTTCGGCGGTCCCTCCTATAATTCACCCCCCCACTTT	CASSFFGGPSYNSPPHF
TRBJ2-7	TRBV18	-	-	TGTGCCAGCTCACTCCCCAGCTCCTACGAGCAGTACTTC	CASSLPSSYEQYF
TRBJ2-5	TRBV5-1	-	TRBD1	TGCGCCAGCAGCTCCGGGACAGCAAAAGAGACCCAGTACTTC	CASSSGTAKETQYF
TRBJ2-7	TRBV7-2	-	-	TGTGCCAGCAGCTTAGTGACAGATAAGGGCTACGAGCAGTACTTC	CASSLVTDKGYEQYF
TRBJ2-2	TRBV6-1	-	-	TGTGCCAGCAGTCTTAAGGCGGACACCGGGGAGCTGTTTTTT	CASSLKADTGELFF
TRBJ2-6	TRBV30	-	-	TGTGCCTGGAGTACAGTATTGGTACTCTCTGGGGCCAACGTCCTGACTTTC	CAWSTVLVLSGANVLTF
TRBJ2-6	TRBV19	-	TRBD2	TGTGCCAGTAGCTTTACGGCGGGAGCTGTCTCTGGGGCCAACGTCCTGACTTTC	CASSFTAGAVSGANVLTF
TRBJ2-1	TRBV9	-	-	TGTGCCAGCAGCGTAGGGTCTAGCTCCTACAATGAGCAGTTCTTC	CASSVGSSSYNEQFF
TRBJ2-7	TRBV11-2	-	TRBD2	TGTGCCAGCAGCTTAGGTGGACTAGCGGGCACCTACGAGCAGTACTTC	CASSLGGLAGTYEQYF
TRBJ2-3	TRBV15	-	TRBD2	TGTGCTACCAGCAGGTTAGCGGGACCCACAGATACGCAGTATTTT	CATSRLAGPTDTQYF
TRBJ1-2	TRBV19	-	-	TGTGCCAGTAGTGAGACACCCAGGGGACGCTATGGCTACACCTTC	CASSETPRGRYGYTF
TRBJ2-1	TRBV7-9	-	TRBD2	TGTGCCAGCAGCTTAGGGGCCAGGACTAGCGGGGGGATTGAGCAGTTCTTC	CASSLGARTSGGIEQFF
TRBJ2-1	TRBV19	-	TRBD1	TGTGCCAGTAGTACGAAACCGGGACAGGGGGTTATCTTC	CASSTKPGQGVIF
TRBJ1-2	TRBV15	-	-	TGTGCCACCAGCAGGAGGGCCGGGGGACCGACCAGACGCGGTGGCTACACCTTC	CATSRRAGGPTRRGGYTF
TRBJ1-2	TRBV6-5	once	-	TGTGCCAGCAGTTACTCGGGCACGAGGGCGAGTGGCTACACCTTC	CASSYSGTRASGYTF
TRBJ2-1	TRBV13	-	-	TGTGCCAGCCGTCCGGGGGTGGGGCCACTTGAGCAGTTCTTC	CASRPGVGPLEQFF
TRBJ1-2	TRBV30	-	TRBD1	TGTGCCTGGAGTGGACAGGGGGCCGGTGGCTACACCTTC	CAWSGQGAGGYTF
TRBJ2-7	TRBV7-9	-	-	TGTGCCAGCAGCTCCGCCAGATCCTACGAGCAGTACTTC	CASSSARSYEQYF
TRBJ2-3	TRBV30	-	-	TGTGCCTGGAGTGTAGGGGGGGCCCTCACAGATACGCAGTATTTT	CAWSVGGALTDTQYF
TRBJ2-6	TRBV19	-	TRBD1	TGTGCCAGTAGGATGGGACAGTTCTCCGGGGCCAACGTCCTGACTTTC	CASRMGQFSGANVLTF
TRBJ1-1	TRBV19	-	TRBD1	TGTGCCAGTAGTCCCGGGACAGGGTTTTACACTGAAGCTTTCTTT	CASSPGTGFYTEAFF
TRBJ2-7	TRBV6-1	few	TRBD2	TGTGCCAGCACAACTAGCGGCAGGATTTCCTACGAGCAGTACTTC	CASTTSGRISYEQYF
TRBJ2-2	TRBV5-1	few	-	TGCGCCAGCAGCTTAGGGACTAACACCGGGGAGCTGTTTTTT	CASSLGTNTGELFF
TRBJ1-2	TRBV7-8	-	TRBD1	TGTGCCAGCAGCTTAGGACCCCTGGACAGGGTGGATGGCTACACCTTC	CASSLGPLDRVDGYTF
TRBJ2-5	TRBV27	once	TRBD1	TGTGCCAGCAGTTTATGGACAGGGACAGAAGAGACCCAGTACTTC	CASSLWTGTEETQYF
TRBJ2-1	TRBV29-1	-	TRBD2	TGCAGCGTTGAACTAGCGGCCTCCTACAATGAGCAGTTCTTC	CSVELAASYNEQFF
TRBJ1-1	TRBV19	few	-	TGTGCCAGTAGCCGCCTAGGGAGCGGCACTGAAGCTTTCTTT	CASSRLGSGTEAFF
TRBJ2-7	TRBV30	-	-	TGTGCCTGGAGTGTACTCCCAACAGACTCCTACGAGCAGTACTTC	CAWSVLPTDSYEQYF
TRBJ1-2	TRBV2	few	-	TGTGCCAGCAGCCCCCGGGGTAACTATGGCTACACCTTC	CASSPRGNYGYTF
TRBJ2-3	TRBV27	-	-	TGTGCCAGCAGTCGTCAGGGTAGCACAGATACGCAGTATTTT	CASSRQGSTDTQYF
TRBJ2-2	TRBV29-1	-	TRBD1	TGCAGCGTTGTAGACAGGGGATCGAACACCGGGGAGCTGTTTTTT	CSVVDRGSNTGELFF
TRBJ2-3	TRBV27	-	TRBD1	TGTGCCAGCAGCCTGACAGGGGATTCAGATACGCAGTATTTT	CASSLTGDSDTQYF
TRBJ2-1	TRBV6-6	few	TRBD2	TGTGCCAGCAGTCCCCCAGGCGGGAGGGCCAATGAGCAGTTCTTC	CASSPPGGRANEQFF
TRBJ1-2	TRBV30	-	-	TGTGCCTGGAGTCCCCGCGGCTATGGCTACACCTTC	CAWSPRGYGYTF
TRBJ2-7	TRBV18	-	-	TGTGCCAGCTCGGCTCCGAGCGATAGCTCCTACGAGCAGTACTTC	CASSAPSDSSYEQYF
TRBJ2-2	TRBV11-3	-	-	TGTGCCAGCAGCTTAGCCAGCACCGGGGAGCTGTTTTTT	CASSLASTGELFF
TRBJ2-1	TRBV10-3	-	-	TGTGCCATCAGTGAAAGCGGGCGAACATACAATGAGCAGTTCTTC	CAISESGRTYNEQFF
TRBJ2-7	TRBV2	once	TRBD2	TGTGCCAGCAGAGACGGACTAGCGGGAGTATCCAGGCAGTACTTC	CASRDGLAGVSRQYF
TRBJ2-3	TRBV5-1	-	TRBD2	TGCGCCAGCAGCTTGTATGCTAGCGGGAACACAGATACGCAGTATTTT	CASSLYASGNTDTQYF
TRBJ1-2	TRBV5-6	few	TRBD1	TGTGCCAGCAGCCCCGGCAGGGGGCTCGACTATGGCTACACCTTC	CASSPGRGLDYGYTF